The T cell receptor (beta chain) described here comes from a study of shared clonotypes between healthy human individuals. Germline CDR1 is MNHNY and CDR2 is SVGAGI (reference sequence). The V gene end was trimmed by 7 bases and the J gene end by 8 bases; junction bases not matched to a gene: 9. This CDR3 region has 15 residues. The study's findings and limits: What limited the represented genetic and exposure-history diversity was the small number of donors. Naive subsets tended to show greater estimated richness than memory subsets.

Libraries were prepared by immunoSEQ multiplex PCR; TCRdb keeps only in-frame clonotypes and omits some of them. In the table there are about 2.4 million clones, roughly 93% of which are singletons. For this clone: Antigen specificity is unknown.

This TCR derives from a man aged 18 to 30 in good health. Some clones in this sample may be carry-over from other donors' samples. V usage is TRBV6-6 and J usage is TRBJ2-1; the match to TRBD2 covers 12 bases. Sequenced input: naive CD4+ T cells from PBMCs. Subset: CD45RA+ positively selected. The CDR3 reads CASTRLAGVMYEQFF. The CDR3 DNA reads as TGTGCCAGCACCAGACTAGCGGGAGTTATGTATGAGCAGTTCTTC.